This T cell receptor (beta chain) was documented in a study of blood T cell repertoires in COVID-19. The CDR3 consists of 15 residues. Trimming shortened V by 1 base and J by 1 base, and 10 bases separated the two germline ends. Germline V CDR1 and CDR2: MGHDK, SYGVNS. Recruits, aged roughly 18 to 100 years, lived in around 24 US areas. TCRdb's table, derived via immunoSEQ multiplex PCR, lists solely in-frame clones and lacks some. The sample lists about 150,000 clones, under 90% seen once, with around 7.9% in the top ten. This clone turned up a few times. The TCR originated in a man over 45 who had recovered from COVID-19. The chain recombines TRBV25-1 with TRBJ1-1, with a weak D call TRBD1 (5 bases). Sample: PBMCs or T cells enriched from blood (not recorded which). The CDR3 sequence: CASSESWGENTEAFF. The CDR3 DNA reads TGTGCCAGCAGTGAATCTTGGGGCGAGAACACTGAAGCTTTCTTT.